A single sample gave rise to the 17 T cell receptor beta chains below, sequenced in a study of T-cell reconstitution after alpha-beta-depleted transplantation in children. TCRbeta library preparation incorporated unique molecular identifiers. TCRdb analysed the PCR reads with MiXCR anew, one entry per CDR3 protein. The sample lists 40,000 to 55,000 distinct CDR3 sequences, approximately 9.2% occurring once. The sequencing used PBMCs, mostly from graft donor cells, collected 60 days after TCRalphabeta/CD19-depleted stem cell transplant. The source is a male patient aged 2 to 9 who had a stem cell transplant for chronic granulomatous disease, so the T cells may come from the graft donor.

This clonotype was recorded at least ten times. The chain has TRBV6-2 or TRBV6-3 and TRBJ2-7, with TRBD1 as a possible D gene (5 bases). V gave up 6 bases and J gave up 3 bases, with 12 bases separating them. CDR3 length: 13 amino acids. Germline V CDR1 and CDR2: MNHEY, SVGEGT. This chain's CDR3 is CASRDNYHYEQYF. In DNA form, the CDR3 reads TGTGCCAGCAGGGACAATTACCACTACGAGCAGTACTTC.

This clonotype was recorded at least ten times. The V and J genes are TRBV5-6 and TRBJ2-4; D gene ambiguous. CDR3 length equals 12 residues. Deletions cut 0 bases from V and 7 bases from J, with 5 bases between. Germline V gene lookup returns CDR1 SGHDT and CDR2 YYEEEE. The CDR3 DNA is TGTGCCAGCAGCTTGGCCCAGAACATTCAGTACTTC. It encodes CASSLAQNIQYF.

This clonotype was picked up many times. V gene TRBV20-1 combines with J gene TRBJ2-3; 10 bases are a match to TRBD2. The germline CDR1 and CDR2 sequences are DFQATT and SNEGSKA (reference sequence). This CDR3 has 16 residues. Germline trimming cut 0 bases from V and 2 bases from J; bases unmatched to any gene: 5. The CDR3 here is CSAREPGLAITDTQYF. The CDR3 DNA sequence: TGCAGTGCTAGAGAACCGGGACTAGCGATCACAGATACGCAGTATTTT.

This clonotype was counted many times. The chain combines TRBV5-6 with TRBJ2-3, with D maybe TRBD1 (6 bases). The ends were cut back, 2 bases at V and 2 bases at J, with 12 bases in the middle. CDR3 size: 15 residues. CDR1 and CDR2 (germline): SGHDT, YYEEEE. CDR3 nucleotides: TGTGCCAGCAGCTTCGACAGGAAGAACACAGATACGCAGTATTTT. Its translation: CASSFDRKNTDTQYF.

This clonotype was seen repeatedly, ten times or more. The rearrangement joins TRBV20-1 to TRBJ2-2; no clear D gene. The CDR3 runs 11 residues. In germline, CDR1 is DFQATT, CDR2 SNEGSKA (reference sequence). V was clipped by 6 bases and J by 6 bases, with 8 bases between them. The CDR3 protein is CSARTPGELFF. The CDR3 nucleotides read TGCAGTGCACGGACCCCCGGGGAGCTGTTTTTT.

This clonotype occurred a few times. V usage is TRBV29-1 and J usage is TRBJ2-2; a possible D gene is TRBD2 (6 bases). The CDR3 runs to 14 residues. V lost 6 bases and J lost 0, with 11 bases in between. Germline V gene lookup returns CDR1 SQVTM and CDR2 ANQGSEA. CDR3 sequence: CSVRIAANTGELFF. CDR3 sequence (DNA): TGCAGCGTCAGAATAGCGGCGAACACCGGGGAGCTGTTTTTT.

The sample holds many counts of this clonotype. This sequence joins TRBV7-6 and TRBJ2-7, with 9 bases lining up with TRBD2. CDR3 length: 16 residues. Germline CDR1 and CDR2: SGHVS and FNYEAQ. V was pared by 5 bases and J by 7 bases, with 15 bases of the junction left unmatched. The CDR3, as DNA: TGTGCCAGCAGCATAATGGGTGGCGGGAGGGCCTGGGAGCAGTACTTC. This encodes CASSIMGGGRAWEQYF.

This clonotype showed up many times. The chain recombines TRBV6-5 with TRBJ1-2; possibly TRBD1 for D (5 bases). The CDR3 is 14 residues long. Germline assignment: CDR1 MNHEY and CDR2 SVGAGI. V lost 0 bases to trimming and J lost 7 bases, with 12 bases between them. CDR3 residues: CASSYSRGDPGYTF. CDR3 coding DNA: TGTGCCAGCAGTTACTCGAGGGGAGACCCTGGCTACACCTTC.

Regarding this clonotype: This may be a read error: a much more frequent sequence differs by one nucleotide. The V gene is TRBV2, the J gene TRBJ2-5; D possibly corresponds to TRBD2 (6 bases). The CDR3 covers 14 residues. The germline V gene encodes CDR1 SNHLY and CDR2 FYNNEI. The DNA of the CDR3 is TGTGCCAGCAGTGAAGGACTAGACCAAGAGACCCAGCACTTC. It specifies CASSEGLDQETQHF.

This clonotype was observed at least ten times. The chain carries TRBV27 and TRBJ2-1, with D unresolved. The germline gives CDR1 MNHEY, CDR2 SMNVEV (reference sequence). CDR3 size: 14 residues. V was clipped by 3 bases and J by 5 bases, with 11 bases between them. CDR3 amino acids: CASSFSSGNNEQFF. The CDR3, as DNA: TGTGCCAGCAGTTTTAGTTCAGGAAACAATGAGCAGTTCTTC.

In its sample, this clonotype was seen many times. The gene calls are TRBV7-9 and TRBJ2-5, with 7 nucleotides matching TRBD1. From germline, CDR1 is SEHNR and CDR2 FQNEAQ (reference sequence). The junction had 6 bases not matched to a gene; V was cut back by 2 bases and J by 3 bases. This CDR3 has 15 residues. CDR3 DNA: TGTGCCAGCAGCTTATCCGGGACAGTAAAAGAGACCCAGTACTTC. This gives the protein CASSLSGTVKETQYF.

The J gene is TRBJ2-5, the V gene TRBV10-1, with 12 bases matching TRBD2. Trimming at V came to 6 bases and at J to 3 bases, leaving 11 bases not matched to a gene. The CDR3 runs to 17 residues. Germline CDR1 reads WNHNN; CDR2 reads SYGVQD (reference sequence). CDR3 nucleotide sequence: TGCGCCAGCAGCGAAGGCCGACTAGCGGGAGCGAAAGAGACCCAGTACTTC. It encodes CASSEGRLAGAKETQYF.

CDR3 protein: CASSQKYNEQFF. CDR3 bases: TGTGCCAGCAGCCAAAAGTACAATGAGCAGTTCTTC. The chain links TRBV3-1 to TRBJ2-1; D is uncertain. CDR1 and CDR2 from the germline V gene are LGHDT and YNNKEL (reference sequence). The V end was cut by 2 bases, the J end by 4 bases, with 3 bases between. The CDR3 contains 12 residues.

This clonotype was recorded a few times. The genes are TRBV4-1 and TRBJ2-3, with a tentative D call TRBD2 (6 bases). Germline lookup yields CDR1 MGHRA and CDR2 YSYEKL. Deletions cut 4 bases from V and 2 bases from J, with 13 bases between. There are 15 residues in the CDR3. The CDR3 DNA sequence: TGCGCCAGCAGCCCTGGGACTTACCTCACAGATACGCAGTATTTT. Protein product: CASSPGTYLTDTQYF.

This clonotype was seen ten or more times. The V gene is TRBV10-3, the J gene TRBJ2-3, with TRBD2 as a possible D gene (6 bases). There are 12 residues in the CDR3. V lost 9 bases to trimming and J lost 0 bases, with 7 bases between them. Germline V CDR1 and CDR2: ENHRY, SYGVKD. DNA of the CDR3: TGTGCCATGGGGAGGAGCACAGATACGCAGTATTTT. This gives the protein CAMGRSTDTQYF.

As regards this clonotype: A much larger clone sits a single nucleotide away, making a read error possible. This chain links TRBV5-5 with TRBJ2-1; the D is unclear. The CDR3 sequence is 13 residues long. Germline lookup yields CDR1 SGHKS and CDR2 YYEKEE (reference sequence). The chain's CDR3 is CAGSSGPHNEQFF. The CDR3 region has the DNA TGTGCCGGCAGCTCTGGACCCCACAATGAGCAGTTCTTC.

This clonotype was recorded at least ten times. This chain links TRBV7-8 with TRBJ1-2, with D possibly TRBD1 on 6 matching bases. CDR1 is SGHVS and CDR2 is FQNEAQ in the germline V gene. The V gene lost 2 bases and the J gene lost 0 bases, with 13 bases spanning the gap. The CDR3 has 16 residues. CDR3 in DNA: TGTGCCAGCAGCTTAAACCCGGCAGGGGCTAACTATGGCTACACCTTC. It encodes CASSLNPAGANYGYTF.